This TCR beta chain was found in a study of blood T cell repertoires in COVID-19. Only in-frame clones appear in the TCRdb table, and some are missing; sequencing was by immunoSEQ multiplex PCR. Among tens of thousands of clones listed, approximately 88% were seen once. The V end lost 0 bases, the J end lost 2 bases, and 4 bases lay between the germline ends. Germline V gene data show CDR1 as LGHDT and CDR2 as YNNKEL (reference sequence). CDR3 length equals 13 residues. The rearrangement links TRBV3-1 (or the pseudogene TRBV3-2) to TRBJ1-2; no clear D. The sequencing sample was made of peripheral blood. The sequence came from a man aged 50 to 59 with active COVID-19. CDR3: CASSQDGNYGYTF. CDR3 sequence (DNA): TGTGCCAGCAGCCAAGACGGGAACTATGGCTACACCTTC.